This T cell receptor (beta chain) comes out of a study of PD-1 blockade in classical Hodgkin lymphoma. Across the whole study: Nivolumab was given intravenously to patients at 3 mg/kg every 2 weeks. Findings and caveats of the study: At C4D1, TCR diversity had climbed significantly for CD4+ cells, though not for CD8+ cells. Initiation of nivolumab under 1 year after ASCT led to exclusion of patients.

The time point here: cycle 4 day 1 (C4D1), after more than 5 weeks of nivolumab. Exposure to brentuximab vedotin varied, and each patient had relapsed following autologous stem cell transplantation. Comment on this clone: The antigen is not known.

The CDR3 runs 16 residues. Trimming cost V 5 bases and J 3 bases; bases outside gene matches: 7. Germline-derived CDR1 and CDR2 are MNHGY and SVAAGI. Using immunoSEQ multiplex PCR, the repertoire was profiled, and TCRdb retains in-frame clones only, with some absent. The table shows around 50,000 clones, with 90% occurring only once. The source is a human donor with classical Hodgkin lymphoma. Source: peripheral blood mononuclear cells (PBMCs), taken before the fourth cycle of nivolumab. The V and J genes are TRBV6-9 and TRBJ2-1; 10 positions agree with TRBD2. The CDR3 loop reads CASSMLAGVGYNEQFF. In nucleotides, the CDR3 is TGTGCCAGCAGTATGCTAGCGGGAGTGGGCTACAATGAGCAGTTCTTC.